This passage covers 28 T cell receptor beta chains from one sample sequenced in a study of cytomegalovirus exposure and HLA in healthy donors (dated by TCRdb to between 2016 and 2019). Library generation was performed with the immunoSEQ multiplex PCR assay. For the multiplex PCR, a mixture combining 60 forward primers for TCR Vbeta segments and 13 reverse primers for TCR Jbeta segments was used. Sourced from immuneACCESS, this table was stored by TCRdb with only in-frame sequences that have V and J called. A share of the clones is absent; for the studies checked, an unresolved V gene accounts for under half, and the remainder has no known explanation. Across this sample there are about 160,000 clones, with around 83% seen only once. The ten biggest clones cover more than 2% of the sample. The sample consisted of PBMCs. The receptors stem from a man between 18 and 29 years old in good health and CMV-seropositive.

The chain uses TRBV6-6 and TRBJ2-1; TRBD2 is a possible D gene (6 bases). CDR3 size: 16 residues. The germline V and J ends were trimmed by 8 bases and 3 bases, with 20 bases remaining between them. Germline V gene lookup returns CDR1 MNHNY and CDR2 SVGAGI (reference sequence). CDR3 sequence: CASRPEMGLIYNEQFF. The CDR3 DNA is TGTGCCAGCCGCCCCGAGATGGGACTTATCTACAATGAGCAGTTCTTC.

V gene TRBV27 combines with J gene TRBJ1-5, with 7 bases matching TRBD1. Trimming took 8 bases from V and 6 from J; bases not matched to a gene: 7. This CDR3 contains 13 residues. Germline V gives CDR1 MNHEY, CDR2 SMNVEV (reference sequence). The CDR3 is CASAGTVSQPQHF. For the CDR3, the DNA is TGTGCCAGCGCCGGGACAGTCTCTCAGCCCCAGCATTTT.

This clone was seen only a few times. This rearrangement joins TRBV11-3 to TRBJ2-5; possibly TRBD1 for D (6 bases). The V gene's germline CDR1 is SGHNT and CDR2 YENEEA. The CDR3 runs 16 residues. Trimming cost V 3 bases and J 2 bases, with 16 bases left between them. CDR3 DNA: TGTGCCAGCAGCTTCCTAGAGGTGGACAGTCAAGAGACCCAGTACTTC. The encoded protein is CASSFLEVDSQETQYF.

V gene TRBV25-1 combines with J gene TRBJ1-2; 8 bases line up with TRBD1. The junction had 16 bases not matched to a gene; V was cut back by 3 bases and J by 7 bases. Looked up from germline, CDR1 is MGHDK and CDR2 is SYGVNS. The CDR3 runs 17 residues. CDR3 bases: TGTGCCAGCAGTGATATGCAGGGGGCTACGTTAATGGGTGGCTACACCTTC. Its translation is CASSDMQGATLMGGYTF.

This chain connects TRBV7-2 to TRBJ1-1; D uncertain. In germline, CDR1 is SGHTA, CDR2 FQGNSA. Trimming shortened V by 2 bases and J by 0 bases, and 7 bases separated the two germline ends. This CDR3 is built from 14 residues. The CDR3 DNA reads as TGTGCCAGCAGCTTATCTGCGCTGAACACTGAAGCTTTCTTT. Translated, it gives CASSLSALNTEAFF.

Written as DNA, the CDR3 is TGTGCCTGGAGTCGCCAGGGGACAGGGGTAGGCTACACCTTC. Translated, it gives CAWSRQGTGVGYTF. V gene TRBV30 combines with J gene TRBJ1-2, with 10 positions matching TRBD1. The CDR3 loop spans 14 amino acids. V trimming: 2 bases; J trimming: 8 bases; junction bases outside the gene matches: 8. Looked up from germline, CDR1 is GTSNPN and CDR2 is SVGIG (reference sequence).

The chain combines TRBV9 with TRBJ1-1; D is undetermined. Germline values: CDR1 SGDLS, CDR2 YYNGEE. This CDR3 has 13 amino acids. Deletions cut 4 bases from V and 6 bases from J, with 13 bases between. CDR3 sequence (DNA): TGTGCCAGCAGCACCGAGGGCTACTCTGAAGCTTTCTTT. Protein sequence: CASSTEGYSEAFF. Complete variable domain (other parts from reference TRBV9 and TRBJ1-1): DSGVTQTPKHLITATGQRVTLRCSPRSGDLSVYWYQQSLDQGLQFLIQYYNGEERAKGNILERFSAQQFPDLHSELNLSSLELGDSALYFCASSTEGYSEAFFGQGTRLTVV.

V usage is TRBV7-9 and J usage is TRBJ1-2; the match to TRBD1 covers 7 bases. Trimming cost V 4 bases and J 7 bases; bases outside gene matches: 6. The germline CDR1 and CDR2 sequences are SEHNR and FQNEAQ (reference sequence). The CDR3 runs to 13 residues. The CDR3 region has the DNA TGTGCCAGCAGCTCGCAGGGGGGCGGTGGCTACACCTTC. This encodes CASSSQGGGGYTF.

Notes on this clone: Mismatch with germline at one junction end may stem from a read error. The V call is TRBV5-1, the J call TRBJ2-5; 9 bases fit TRBD2. Germline values: CDR1 SGHRS, CDR2 YFSETQ. The CDR3 totals 17 residues. CDR3 in amino acids: CASRLDVAGAIQETQYF. CDR3 coding DNA: TGCGCCAGCAGATTGGATGTAGCGGGGGCGATCCAAGAGACCCAGTACTTC.

The chain joins TRBV18 to TRBJ2-5; TRBD1 agrees at 9 bases. The ends lost 3 bases at V and 5 bases at J; junction bases unmatched: 7. The CDR3 runs to 15 residues. CDR1 KGHSH and CDR2 LQKENI come from the germline V gene. CDR3 in DNA: TGTGCCAGCTCACCTTACCGGGACAGGGCCGAGACCCAGTACTTC. It codes for CASSPYRDRAETQYF.

J is TRBJ2-2 and V is TRBV5-1, with 7 nucleotides matching TRBD2. The CDR3 is 16 amino acids. Germline V gene sequence: CDR1 SGHRS, CDR2 YFSETQ. Trimming removed 4 bases from V and 5 bases from J; junction bases left unmatched: 11. Written as DNA, the CDR3 is TGCGCCAGCAGCGGGGGAGAGGCGGGGGTTACCGGGGAGCTGTTTTTT. Its translation: CASSGGEAGVTGELFF.

This clone appeared a few times. CDR3 sequence (DNA): TGTGCCAGCAGCCGGACTAGCGGAACCGGGGAGCTGTTTTTT. Protein product: CASSRTSGTGELFF. V and J are TRBV7-3 and TRBJ2-2, with 10 bases identical to TRBD2. The V and J ends lost 5 bases and 5 bases, in that order; junction bases with no gene match: 2. CDR3 length: 14 amino acids. Germline values: CDR1 SGHTA, CDR2 FQGTGA.

The chain links TRBV7-8 to TRBJ2-7; 10 nucleotides line up with TRBD2. Germline CDR1 SGHVS, CDR2 FQNEAQ. The CDR3 is made up of 15 amino acids. J was trimmed by 3 bases and V by 2 bases; bases with no gene match: 4. As DNA, the CDR3 is TGTGCCAGCAGCTTACTCACTAGCGGGGACTACGAGCAGTACTTC. Encoded protein: CASSLLTSGDYEQYF.

V and J are TRBV6-1 and TRBJ2-5; D may be TRBD1 (5 bases). Germline CDR1 and CDR2: MNHNS and SASEGT. The V end lost 1 base, the J end lost 10 bases, and 13 bases lay between the germline ends. The CDR3 contains 13 residues. The CDR3 sequence is CASSEVEQADQYF. The CDR3 DNA reads as TGTGCCAGCAGTGAAGTAGAACAGGCTGACCAGTACTTC.

This clone was seen once. The chain carries TRBV19 and TRBJ1-5; D call uncertain. Trimming removed 5 bases at V and 0 bases at J, with 5 bases between. Germline V gene sequence: CDR1 LNHDA, CDR2 SQIVND (reference sequence). This CDR3 spans 13 amino acids. Written as DNA, the CDR3 is TGTGCCAGTAGTTCATTTAGCAATCAGCCCCAGCATTTT. The encoded protein is CASSSFSNQPQHF.

The chain employs TRBV30 and TRBJ2-1; D is possibly TRBD2 (6 bases). The germline gives CDR1 GTSNPN, CDR2 SVGIG (reference sequence). V was pared by 3 bases and J by 10 bases, with 16 bases between. CDR3 length: 13 residues. The CDR3 sequence: CAWRANGGNEQFF. CDR3 bases: TGTGCCTGGAGGGCAAATGGGGGGAACGAGCAGTTCTTC.

V is TRBV7-9 and J is TRBJ2-7; TRBD1 matches at 7 bases. This CDR3 is built from 13 residues. Trimming at V came to 5 bases and at J to 6 bases, leaving 7 bases not matched to a gene. From germline, CDR1 is SEHNR and CDR2 FQNEAQ (reference sequence). The CDR3 spells CASSQTGQGEQYF. The CDR3 DNA sequence: TGTGCCAGCAGCCAGACAGGGCAGGGCGAGCAGTACTTC.

The chain recombines TRBV10-3 with TRBJ1-6; a possible D gene is TRBD1 (6 bases). Germline CDR1 is ENHRY and CDR2 is SYGVKD. The CDR3 is 12 residues long. V lost 10 bases and J lost 7, with 11 bases in between. Written as DNA, the CDR3 is TGTGCCAATGGACAGAGCAATTCACCCCTCCACTTT. Translating gives CANGQSNSPLHF.

This clone was detected a few times. The chain carries TRBV18 and TRBJ1-1; TRBD1 matches 7 bases. CDR1 and CDR2 from the germline V gene are KGHSH and LQKENI. CDR3 length equals 13 residues. Unmatched junction bases numbered 8, after V lost 4 bases and J lost 9 bases. The chain's CDR3 is CASSQTGTEQAFF. CDR3 DNA: TGTGCCAGCTCACAAACCGGGACAGAACAAGCTTTCTTT.

The rearrangement joins TRBV5-4 to TRBJ1-2, with D perhaps TRBD1 (5 bases). The CDR3 runs 13 residues. Germline V gene sequence: CDR1 SGHNT, CDR2 YYREEE (reference sequence). Trimming removed 0 bases at V and 6 bases at J, with 9 bases between. The chain's CDR3 is CASSLVGADGYTF. In DNA, the CDR3 is TGTGCCAGCAGCTTGGTAGGGGCGGATGGCTACACCTTC.

This clone was recorded only once. The V call is TRBV5-5, the J call TRBJ2-3; TRBD1 agrees at 8 bases. Trimming took 4 bases from V and 1 from J; bases not matched to a gene: 5. Germline values: CDR1 SGHKS, CDR2 YYEKEE (reference sequence). This CDR3 has 15 residues. The DNA for the CDR3 is TGTGCCAGCAGCCAGACAGGGGTGCGCACAGATACGCAGTATTTT. Protein: CASSQTGVRTDTQYF.

The chain carries TRBV4-2 and TRBJ2-5; D is possibly TRBD1 (6 bases). Looked up from germline, CDR1 is LGHNA and CDR2 is YNFKEQ. V was shortened by 0 bases and J by 4 bases, with 12 bases between the two germline ends. The CDR3 runs 15 residues. In DNA, the CDR3 is TGTGCCAGCAGCCAAGATCAGGACAGAACAGAGACCCAGTACTTC. Translating gives CASSQDQDRTETQYF.

CDR3 in amino acids: CASSPSGTQDSPLHF. In DNA, the CDR3 is TGTGCCAGCTCACCTTCCGGGACTCAGGATTCACCCCTCCACTTT. The gene calls are TRBV18 and TRBJ1-6; D might be TRBD1 (5 bases). The CDR3 sequence is 15 residues long. Germline-derived CDR1 and CDR2 are KGHSH and LQKENI. The germline V and J ends were trimmed by 3 bases and 8 bases, with 14 bases remaining between them.

The V gene is TRBV7-2, the J gene TRBJ2-7; D might be TRBD1 (5 bases). The CDR3 contains 11 residues. Trimming left V 3 bases short and J 9 bases short, with 9 bases between. Germline values: CDR1 SGHTA, CDR2 FQGNSA. CDR3 sequence (DNA): TGTGCCAGCAGCTTTGCAGGGATGCAGTACTTC. Translated, it gives CASSFAGMQYF.

V is TRBV5-8 and J is TRBJ2-7; 9 nucleotides line up with TRBD2. CDR1 and CDR2 (germline): SGHTS, YDEGEE. The CDR3 length is 16 residues. V lost 0 bases and J lost 5; bases outside the gene matches: 9. DNA for the CDR3: TGTGCCAGCAGCTTGGTTGGCGGGGGGGCTAGGGACGAGCAGTACTTC. Its translation: CASSLVGGGARDEQYF.

This chain links TRBV5-1 with TRBJ2-3; TRBD1 matches at 7 bases. The ends lost 4 bases at V and 1 base at J; junction bases unmatched: 6. There are 15 residues in the CDR3. CDR1 and CDR2 from the germline V gene are SGHRS and YFSETQ. The CDR3 DNA reads as TGCGCCAGCAGCGACACAGGGACAGGCACAGATACGCAGTATTTT. It yields the protein CASSDTGTGTDTQYF. The full variable domain, rest sourced from reference TRBV5-1 and TRBJ2-3, is KAGVTQTPRYLIKTRGQQVTLSCSPISGHRSVSWYQQTPGQGLQFLFEYFSETQRNKGNFPGRFSGRQFSNSRSEMNVSTLELGDSALYLCASSDTGTGTDTQYFGPGTRLTVL.

Written as DNA, the CDR3 is TGCGCCAGCAGCCCTTTAGGACAAGACTATAATTCACCCCTCCACTTT. Its translation is CASSPLGQDYNSPLHF. The V call is TRBV5-1, the J call TRBJ1-6, with TRBD1 as a possible D gene (5 bases). The CDR3 consists of 16 residues. From germline, CDR1 is SGHRS and CDR2 YFSETQ. Trimming shortened V by 4 bases and J by 3 bases, and 14 bases separated the two germline ends.

The chain uses TRBV5-1 and TRBJ2-3; possible D gene TRBD2, 6 bases. The CDR3 consists of 15 residues. The germline gives CDR1 SGHRS, CDR2 YFSETQ. Deletions cut 0 bases from V and 2 bases from J, with 10 bases between. The CDR3 loop is CASSLASGYTDTQYF. CDR3 in DNA: TGCGCCAGCAGCTTGGCCAGCGGGTACACAGATACGCAGTATTTT.